This is a list of T cell receptor beta chains from one sample in a study of control samples from healthy donors and cancer patients. Sequencing was performed with immunoSEQ multiplex PCR; in TCRdb, only in-frame clones are kept and a portion is missing. This repertoire shows around 19,000 clones, approximately 82% found once; its top ten account for around 28%. The sample comprised PBMCs. These receptors all stem from an elderly man with head and neck cancer. Each CDR3 is given with its conserved first and last residue. The order of the fields is CDR3 DNA, CDR3 protein, clone size, J gene, V gene, D gene. A D gene is named only where the DNA matches it firmly. Clone size is shown for a subset of rows, as once, few, many or a class of expanded clone.

CDR3nt: TGTGCCACCAGCAGAGATCAGGGGCGGGGTGAAAAACTGTTTTTT; CDR3aa: CATSRDQGRGEKLFF; abundance: -; j_gene: TRBJ1-4; v_gene: TRBV15; d_gene: -
CDR3nt: TGTGCCAGCAGTGAAGCAGGAGTCTACGAGCAGTACTTC; CDR3aa: CASSEAGVYEQYF; abundance: -; j_gene: TRBJ2-7; v_gene: TRBV6-1; d_gene: -
CDR3nt: TGCGCCAGCAGCCAAGACGGGTGGGCAGGGGGGCACACCTTC; CDR3aa: CASSQDGWAGGHTF; abundance: -; j_gene: TRBJ1-2; v_gene: TRBV4-3; d_gene: TRBD1
CDR3nt: TGTGCCAGCAGCTCGACAGGGGACGCTGAGCAGTTCTTC; CDR3aa: CASSSTGDAEQFF; abundance: -; j_gene: TRBJ2-1; v_gene: TRBV7-3; d_gene: TRBD1
CDR3nt: TGTGCCATCAGTGAGTCGATGGCGGGGGGCGCGGGAGGAGAGACCCAGTACTTC; CDR3aa: CAISESMAGGAGGETQYF; abundance: -; j_gene: TRBJ2-5; v_gene: TRBV10-3; d_gene: TRBD2
CDR3nt: TGTGCCAGCAGTTACTCCCAGACTAGCGGGTACAATGAGCAGTTCTTC; CDR3aa: CASSYSQTSGYNEQFF; abundance: -; j_gene: TRBJ2-1; v_gene: TRBV6-2/TRBV6-3; d_gene: TRBD2
CDR3nt: TGCGCCAGCAGCCAGGACAGGGGGAACACTGAAGCTTTCTTT; CDR3aa: CASSQDRGNTEAFF; abundance: -; j_gene: TRBJ1-1; v_gene: TRBV4-1; d_gene: TRBD1
CDR3nt: TGTGCCAGCAGCTCCCGGTTGGGGTCCGGGGCCAACGTCCTGACTTTC; CDR3aa: CASSSRLGSGANVLTF; abundance: -; j_gene: TRBJ2-6; v_gene: TRBV7-6; d_gene: -
CDR3nt: TGTGCCAGCAGTTACTCGCAGGGGACCCCAGAAGCTTTCTTT; CDR3aa: CASSYSQGTPEAFF; abundance: -; j_gene: TRBJ1-1; v_gene: TRBV6-6; d_gene: -
CDR3nt: TGTGCCAGTAGCGAGGGGAGCTCCTACAATGAGCAGTTCTTC; CDR3aa: CASSEGSSYNEQFF; abundance: -; j_gene: TRBJ2-1; v_gene: TRBV19; d_gene: -
CDR3nt: TGTGCCAGCAGTAGCGTAGGCAATTCACCCCTCCACTTT; CDR3aa: CASSSVGNSPLHF; abundance: -; j_gene: TRBJ1-6; v_gene: TRBV2; d_gene: -
CDR3nt: TGTGCCAGTAGTATTCCGACAGGACGAGGGACCCAGTACTTC; CDR3aa: CASSIPTGRGTQYF; abundance: -; j_gene: TRBJ2-5; v_gene: TRBV19; d_gene: -
CDR3nt: TGTGCCAGCAGTTACCTTATACAGGGCTTGTATCAGCCCCAGCATTTT; CDR3aa: CASSYLIQGLYQPQHF; abundance: few; j_gene: TRBJ1-5; v_gene: TRBV6-2/TRBV6-3; d_gene: -
CDR3nt: TGTGCCAGCAGCTTAGCCGGGCAGGCGTTCTCTGGAAACACCATATATTTT; CDR3aa: CASSLAGQAFSGNTIYF; abundance: -; j_gene: TRBJ1-3; v_gene: TRBV7-6; d_gene: -
CDR3nt: TGTGCCAGCAGTATTGACCAACTGAACACTGAAGCTTTCTTT; CDR3aa: CASSIDQLNTEAFF; abundance: -; j_gene: TRBJ1-1; v_gene: TRBV27; d_gene: -
CDR3nt: TGTGCCAGCAGTATCAGAAAATCCCAGTACTACAATGAGCAGTTCTTC; CDR3aa: CASSIRKSQYYNEQFF; abundance: -; j_gene: TRBJ2-1; v_gene: TRBV27; d_gene: -
CDR3nt: TGCGCCAGCAAGGGTTTAGGCAGCAATTCACCCCTCCACTTT; CDR3aa: CASKGLGSNSPLHF; abundance: -; j_gene: TRBJ1-6; v_gene: TRBV4-1; d_gene: -
CDR3nt: TGTGCCAGCAGCTTGGTACAGGGCCCTAATTCACCCCTCCACTTT; CDR3aa: CASSLVQGPNSPLHF; abundance: -; j_gene: TRBJ1-6; v_gene: TRBV5-4; d_gene: -
CDR3nt: TGTGCCAGCAGCTTACAGGGGATGTCAGGGACTGAAGCTTTCTTT; CDR3aa: CASSLQGMSGTEAFF; abundance: -; j_gene: TRBJ1-1; v_gene: TRBV7-9; d_gene: -
CDR3nt: TGCGCCAGCAGCTTGGCCCCAGGGGGCAATCAGCCCCAGCATTTT; CDR3aa: CASSLAPGGNQPQHF; abundance: -; j_gene: TRBJ1-5; v_gene: TRBV5-1; d_gene: -
CDR3nt: TGTGCCAGCAGGGACAGGTCGAGCTCTGGAAACACCATATATTTT; CDR3aa: CASRDRSSSGNTIYF; abundance: few; j_gene: TRBJ1-3; v_gene: TRBV5-5; d_gene: TRBD1
CDR3nt: TGTGCCAGCAGTCCTCGGGACAGGGGCTCCTCCTACGAGCAGTACTTC; CDR3aa: CASSPRDRGSSYEQYF; abundance: -; j_gene: TRBJ2-7; v_gene: TRBV6-6; d_gene: TRBD1
CDR3nt: TGTGCCAGCAGTTTATCGTTCTTGGAAGGGCCGGGACCAGATACGCAGTATTTT; CDR3aa: CASSLSFLEGPGPDTQYF; abundance: -; j_gene: TRBJ2-3; v_gene: TRBV27; d_gene: -
CDR3nt: TGTGCCATTGGACAGGGGAACTATGGCTACACCTTC; CDR3aa: CAIGQGNYGYTF; abundance: once; j_gene: TRBJ1-2; v_gene: TRBV10-3; d_gene: TRBD1
CDR3nt: TGTGCCAGCTCACCTAGGGACAGGGTAGGGACTGAAGCTTTCTTT; CDR3aa: CASSPRDRVGTEAFF; abundance: -; j_gene: TRBJ1-1; v_gene: TRBV18; d_gene: TRBD1
CDR3nt: TGTGCCAGTGGGGGTTGGGCGATGAACACTGAAGCTTTCTTT; CDR3aa: CASGGWAMNTEAFF; abundance: -; j_gene: TRBJ1-1; v_gene: TRBV19; d_gene: -
CDR3nt: TGTGCCACCAGTGACCCTCAGACAGGGACCCATGAGCAGTTCTTC; CDR3aa: CATSDPQTGTHEQFF; abundance: -; j_gene: TRBJ2-1; v_gene: TRBV24-1; d_gene: TRBD1
CDR3nt: TGTGCCAGCTCACCATCGGGTGACTCCTACAATGAGCAGTTCTTC; CDR3aa: CASSPSGDSYNEQFF; abundance: -; j_gene: TRBJ2-1; v_gene: TRBV18; d_gene: -
CDR3nt: TGTGCCAGCAGCTGGAGGGAGAGCTCCTATAATTCACCCCTCCACTTT; CDR3aa: CASSWRESSYNSPLHF; abundance: -; j_gene: TRBJ1-6; v_gene: TRBV5-6; d_gene: -
CDR3nt: TGTGCCAGCAGTGAGACAGGGCTTTCTAGCACAGATACGCAGTATTTT; CDR3aa: CASSETGLSSTDTQYF; abundance: -; j_gene: TRBJ2-3; v_gene: TRBV6-1; d_gene: TRBD1
CDR3nt: TGTGCCAGCAGTTACTCGAGGGACAGGGCCTACGAGCAGTACTTC; CDR3aa: CASSYSRDRAYEQYF; abundance: -; j_gene: TRBJ2-7; v_gene: TRBV6-5; d_gene: TRBD1
CDR3nt: TGTGCCAGTAGTATTACGTCGACTAACTATGGCTACACCTTC; CDR3aa: CASSITSTNYGYTF; abundance: -; j_gene: TRBJ1-2; v_gene: TRBV19; d_gene: -
CDR3nt: TGTGCCAGCAGTGACCAGGGAGCCAAAAACATTCAGTACTTC; CDR3aa: CASSDQGAKNIQYF; abundance: -; j_gene: TRBJ2-4; v_gene: TRBV2; d_gene: -
CDR3nt: TGTGCCAGCAGTTTATACCCGCAGGGGACAGAAGCTTTCTTT; CDR3aa: CASSLYPQGTEAFF; abundance: -; j_gene: TRBJ1-1; v_gene: TRBV28; d_gene: -
CDR3nt: TGTGCCAGTAGTATAGGGGGCAGGCCCTACGAGCAGTACTTC; CDR3aa: CASSIGGRPYEQYF; abundance: -; j_gene: TRBJ2-7; v_gene: TRBV19; d_gene: -
CDR3nt: TGTGCCAGCTCACCCCTCGAGGGGGCCCCCGGTGGCTACACCTTC; CDR3aa: CASSPLEGAPGGYTF; abundance: -; j_gene: TRBJ1-2; v_gene: TRBV18; d_gene: TRBD1
CDR3nt: TGCGCCAGCAGCTCCGGGACAGGAGGTAGCAATCAGCCCCAGCATTTT; CDR3aa: CASSSGTGGSNQPQHF; abundance: -; j_gene: TRBJ1-5; v_gene: TRBV5-1; d_gene: TRBD1
CDR3nt: TGTGCCAGCAGGCACGGAGAGGGGGCCAAAAACATTCAGTACTTC; CDR3aa: CASRHGEGAKNIQYF; abundance: few; j_gene: TRBJ2-4; v_gene: TRBV28; d_gene: -
CDR3nt: TGTGCCAGCAGCCTGACCGTGGGCTCTGCGAACACCGGGGAGCTGTTTTTT; CDR3aa: CASSLTVGSANTGELFF; abundance: -; j_gene: TRBJ2-2; v_gene: TRBV7-6; d_gene: -
CDR3nt: TGTGCCAGTAGTATTGGAGTTATTGCCTACGAGCAGTACTTC; CDR3aa: CASSIGVIAYEQYF; abundance: -; j_gene: TRBJ2-7; v_gene: TRBV19; d_gene: -